This TCR beta chain is drawn from a study of cytomegalovirus exposure and HLA in healthy donors. This table comes from immunoSEQ multiplex PCR, and its TCRdb copy is limited to in-frame clones, with some not included. In the table there are 200,000 to 250,000 clones, roughly 84% of which are singletons. Study findings and constraints: Within the 120 validation repertoires, first-cohort TCR clusters tended to co-occur, according to a later analysis. The study put some 150 TCR beta chains on its list as cytomegalovirus-associated. The study found most TCR sequences rare, yet found some public TCRs in many donors.

About this clone: No antigen is known for it.

The sequence was collected from a man aged 18 to 29 in good health and CMV-seropositive. The material sequenced was PBMCs.

The CDR3 here is CATSIPLGGRPDTQYF. CDR3 in DNA: TGTGCCACCAGCATACCCCTCGGCGGACGCCCAGATACGCAGTATTTT. The gene calls are TRBV15 and TRBJ2-3; D is unresolved. Trimming removed 4 bases at V and 4 bases at J, with 18 bases between. CDR3 length: 16 residues. Germline V gene data show CDR1 as LNHNV and CDR2 as YYDKDF (reference sequence).